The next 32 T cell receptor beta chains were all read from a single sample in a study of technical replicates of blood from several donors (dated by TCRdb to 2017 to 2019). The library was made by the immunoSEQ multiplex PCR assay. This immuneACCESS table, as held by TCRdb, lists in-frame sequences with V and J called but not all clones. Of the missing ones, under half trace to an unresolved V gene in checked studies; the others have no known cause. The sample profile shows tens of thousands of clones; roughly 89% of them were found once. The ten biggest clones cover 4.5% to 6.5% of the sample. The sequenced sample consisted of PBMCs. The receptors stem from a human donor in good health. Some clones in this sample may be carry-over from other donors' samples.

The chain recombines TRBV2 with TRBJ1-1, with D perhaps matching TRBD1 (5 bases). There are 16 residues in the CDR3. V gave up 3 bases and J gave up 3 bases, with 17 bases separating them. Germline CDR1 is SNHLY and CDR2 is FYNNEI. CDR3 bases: TGTGCCAGCAGTGACCCCACGTGGGGAGGGGACACTGAAGCTTTCTTT. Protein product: CASSDPTWGGDTEAFF. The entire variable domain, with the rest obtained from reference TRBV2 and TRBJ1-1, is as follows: EPEVTQTPSHQVTQMGQEVILRCVPISNHLYFYWYRQILGQKVEFLVSFYNNEISEKSEIFDDQFSVERPDGSNFTLKIRSTKLEDSAMYFCASSDPTWGGDTEAFFGQGTRLTVV.

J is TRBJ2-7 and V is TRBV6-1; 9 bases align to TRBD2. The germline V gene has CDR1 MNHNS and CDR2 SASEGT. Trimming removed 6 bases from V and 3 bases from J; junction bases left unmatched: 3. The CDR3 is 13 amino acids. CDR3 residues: CASRQREDYEQYF. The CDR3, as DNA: TGTGCCAGCAGGCAGCGGGAGGACTACGAGCAGTACTTC.

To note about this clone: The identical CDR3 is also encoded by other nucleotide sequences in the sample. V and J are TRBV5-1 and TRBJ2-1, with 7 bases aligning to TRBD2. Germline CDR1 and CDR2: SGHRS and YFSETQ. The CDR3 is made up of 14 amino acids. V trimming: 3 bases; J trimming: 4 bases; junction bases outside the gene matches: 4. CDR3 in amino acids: CASSSAGAYNEQFF. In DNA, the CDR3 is TGCGCCAGCAGCTCCGCGGGAGCATACAATGAGCAGTTCTTC. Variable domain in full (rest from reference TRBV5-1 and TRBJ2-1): KAGVTQTPRYLIKTRGQQVTLSCSPISGHRSVSWYQQTPGQGLQFLFEYFSETQRNKGNFPGRFSGRQFSNSRSEMNVSTLELGDSALYLCASSSAGAYNEQFFGPGTRLTVL.

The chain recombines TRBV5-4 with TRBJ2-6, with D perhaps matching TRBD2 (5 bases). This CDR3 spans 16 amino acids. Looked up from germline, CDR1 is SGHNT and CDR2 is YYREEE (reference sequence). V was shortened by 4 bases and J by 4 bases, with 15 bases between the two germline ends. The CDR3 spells CASSGAPAGGANVLTF. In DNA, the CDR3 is TGTGCCAGCAGCGGCGCCCCGGCGGGCGGGGCCAACGTCCTGACTTTC. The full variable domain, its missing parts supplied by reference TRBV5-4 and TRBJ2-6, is ETGVTQSPTHLIKTRGQQVTLRCSSQSGHNTVSWYQQALGQGPQFIFQYYREEENGRGNFPPRFSGLQFPNYSSELNVNALELDDSALYLCASSGAPAGGANVLTFGAGSRLTVL.

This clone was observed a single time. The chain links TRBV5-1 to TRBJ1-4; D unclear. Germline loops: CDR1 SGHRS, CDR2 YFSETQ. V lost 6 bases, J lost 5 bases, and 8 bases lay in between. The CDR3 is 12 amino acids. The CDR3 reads CASKSFNEKLFF. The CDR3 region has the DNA TGCGCCAGCAAAAGCTTCAATGAAAAACTGTTTTTT.

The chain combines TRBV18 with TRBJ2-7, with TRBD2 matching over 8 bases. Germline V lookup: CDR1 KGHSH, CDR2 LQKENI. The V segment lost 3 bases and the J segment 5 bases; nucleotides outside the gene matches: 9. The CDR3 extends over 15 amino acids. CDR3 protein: CASSPGSGLVDEQYF. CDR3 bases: TGTGCCAGCTCACCGGGGTCGGGACTAGTTGACGAGCAGTACTTC.

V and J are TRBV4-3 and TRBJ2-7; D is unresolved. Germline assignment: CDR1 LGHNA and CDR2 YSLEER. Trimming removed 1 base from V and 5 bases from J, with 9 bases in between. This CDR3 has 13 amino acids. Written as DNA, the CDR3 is TGCGCCAGCAGCCAAGCAATTAGTAACGAGCAGTACTTC. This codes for CASSQAISNEQYF.

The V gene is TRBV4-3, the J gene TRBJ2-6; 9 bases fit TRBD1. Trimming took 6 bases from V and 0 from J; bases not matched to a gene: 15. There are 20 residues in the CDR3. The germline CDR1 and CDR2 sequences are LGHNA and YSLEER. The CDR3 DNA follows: TGCGCCAGCAGTCCACAGGGGGCGGAGATTATTGACTCTGGGGCCAACGTCCTGACTTTC. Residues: CASSPQGAEIIDSGANVLTF.

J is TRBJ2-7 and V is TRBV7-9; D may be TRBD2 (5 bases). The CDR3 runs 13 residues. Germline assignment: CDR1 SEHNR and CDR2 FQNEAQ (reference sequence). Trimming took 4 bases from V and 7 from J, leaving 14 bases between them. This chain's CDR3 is CASSSGGSWEQYF. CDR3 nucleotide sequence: TGTGCCAGCAGCTCTGGCGGGTCCTGGGAGCAGTACTTC.

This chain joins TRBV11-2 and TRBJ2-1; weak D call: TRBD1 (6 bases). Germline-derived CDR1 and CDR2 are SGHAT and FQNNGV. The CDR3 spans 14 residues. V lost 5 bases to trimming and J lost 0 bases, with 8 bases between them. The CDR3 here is CASSEDSSYNEQFF. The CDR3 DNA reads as TGTGCCAGCAGCGAGGACAGCTCCTACAATGAGCAGTTCTTC.

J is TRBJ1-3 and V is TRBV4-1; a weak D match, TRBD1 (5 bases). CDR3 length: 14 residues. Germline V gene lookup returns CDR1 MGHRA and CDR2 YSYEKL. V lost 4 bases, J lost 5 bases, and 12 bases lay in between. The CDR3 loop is CASSRDSTRNTIYF. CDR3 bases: TGCGCCAGCAGCCGAGACAGTACCCGAAACACCATATATTTT.

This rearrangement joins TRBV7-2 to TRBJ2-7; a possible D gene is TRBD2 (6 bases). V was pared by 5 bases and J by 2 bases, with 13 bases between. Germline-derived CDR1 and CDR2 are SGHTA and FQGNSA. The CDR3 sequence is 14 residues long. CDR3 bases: TGTGCCAGCAGCCCCTCGGGCGGGGCCTACGAGCAGTACTTC. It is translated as CASSPSGGAYEQYF.

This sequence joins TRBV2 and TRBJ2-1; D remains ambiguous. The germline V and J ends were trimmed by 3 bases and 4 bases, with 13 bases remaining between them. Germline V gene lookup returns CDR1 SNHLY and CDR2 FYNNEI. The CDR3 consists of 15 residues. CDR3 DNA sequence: TGTGCCAGCAGTGACGCCAGGCCGCAATACAATGAGCAGTTCTTC. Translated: CASSDARPQYNEQFF.

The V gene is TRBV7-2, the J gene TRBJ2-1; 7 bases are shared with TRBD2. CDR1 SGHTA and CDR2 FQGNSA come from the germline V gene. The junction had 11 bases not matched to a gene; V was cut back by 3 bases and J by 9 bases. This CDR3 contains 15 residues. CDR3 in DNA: TGTGCCAGCAGCTTGCGGGAGTGGTTTTTTAGTGAGCAGTTCTTC. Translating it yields CASSLREWFFSEQFF.

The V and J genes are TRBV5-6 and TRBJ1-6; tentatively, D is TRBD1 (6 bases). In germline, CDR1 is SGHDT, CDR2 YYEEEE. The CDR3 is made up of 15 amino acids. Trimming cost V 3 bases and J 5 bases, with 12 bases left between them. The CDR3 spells CASSSRQADNSPLHF. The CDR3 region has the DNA TGTGCCAGCAGCTCCAGACAGGCGGATAATTCACCCCTCCACTTT.

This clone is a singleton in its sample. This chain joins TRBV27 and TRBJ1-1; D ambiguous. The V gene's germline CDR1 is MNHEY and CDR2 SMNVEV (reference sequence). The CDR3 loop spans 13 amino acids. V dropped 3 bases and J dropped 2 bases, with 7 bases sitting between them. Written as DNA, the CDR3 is TGTGCCAGCAGTTTCCACAGTAACACTGAAGCTTTCTTT. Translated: CASSFHSNTEAFF.

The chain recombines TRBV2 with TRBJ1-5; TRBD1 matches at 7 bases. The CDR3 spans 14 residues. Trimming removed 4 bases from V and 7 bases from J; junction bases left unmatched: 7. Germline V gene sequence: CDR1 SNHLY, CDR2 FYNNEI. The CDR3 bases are TGTGCCAGCAGTGGACAGGGAATGAGGCAGCCCCAGCATTTT. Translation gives CASSGQGMRQPQHF.

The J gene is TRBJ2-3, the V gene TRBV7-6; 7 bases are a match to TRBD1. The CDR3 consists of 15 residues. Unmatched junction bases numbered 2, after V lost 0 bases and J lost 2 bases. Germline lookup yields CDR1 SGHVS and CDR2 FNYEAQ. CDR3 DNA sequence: TGTGCCAGCAGCTTAGCGGACAGGTCCACAGATACGCAGTATTTT. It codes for CASSLADRSTDTQYF.

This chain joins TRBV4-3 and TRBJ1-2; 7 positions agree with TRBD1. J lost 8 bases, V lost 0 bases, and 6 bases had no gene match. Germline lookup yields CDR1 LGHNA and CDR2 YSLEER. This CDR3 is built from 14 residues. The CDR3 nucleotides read TGCGCCAGCAGCCAAGATTTGCAGGGACAGGGCTACACCTTC. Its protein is CASSQDLQGQGYTF.

CDR3 amino acids: CASSPGYTEGETQYF. CDR3 in DNA: TGCGCCAGCAGCCCGGGGTACACAGAAGGTGAGACCCAGTACTTC. This chain links TRBV5-1 with TRBJ2-5, with a tentative D call TRBD2 (5 bases). The CDR3 extends over 15 amino acids. Trimming shortened V by 4 bases and J by 5 bases, and 18 bases separated the two germline ends. Germline V gene lookup returns CDR1 SGHRS and CDR2 YFSETQ.

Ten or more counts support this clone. CDR3 in DNA: TGTGCCAGCAGTGACTCCAAGGGGGCAGATACGCAGTATTTT. Protein product: CASSDSKGADTQYF. V gene TRBV6-4 combines with J gene TRBJ2-3; maybe TRBD1 (6 bases). This CDR3 region has 14 residues. The V end lost 0 bases, the J end lost 4 bases, and 8 bases lay between the germline ends. Germline-derived CDR1 and CDR2 are MRHNA and SNTAGT.

This chain's CDR3 is CASSPGTSGGAGSIEQFF. CDR3 DNA sequence: TGTGCCAGCAGCCCCGGGACTAGCGGGGGGGCCGGGTCGATTGAGCAGTTCTTC. This chain joins TRBV7-2 and TRBJ2-1; 16 nucleotides agree with TRBD2. Germline V gene lookup returns CDR1 SGHTA and CDR2 FQGNSA. V shed 5 bases and J 9 bases; nucleotides not matched to a gene: 13. The CDR3 extends over 18 amino acids.

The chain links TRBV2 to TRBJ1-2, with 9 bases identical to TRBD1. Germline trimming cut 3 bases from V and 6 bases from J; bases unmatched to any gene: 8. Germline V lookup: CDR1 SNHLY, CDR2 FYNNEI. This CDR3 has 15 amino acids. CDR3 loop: CASSEIQGAGHGYTF. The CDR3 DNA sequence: TGTGCCAGCAGTGAGATACAGGGGGCGGGTCATGGCTACACCTTC.

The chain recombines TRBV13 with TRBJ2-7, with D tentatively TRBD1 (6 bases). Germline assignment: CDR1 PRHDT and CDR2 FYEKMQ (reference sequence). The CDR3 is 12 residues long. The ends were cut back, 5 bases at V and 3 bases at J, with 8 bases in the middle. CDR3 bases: TGTGCCAGCAGCGAGGGGGTCTACGAGCAGTACTTC. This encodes CASSEGVYEQYF.

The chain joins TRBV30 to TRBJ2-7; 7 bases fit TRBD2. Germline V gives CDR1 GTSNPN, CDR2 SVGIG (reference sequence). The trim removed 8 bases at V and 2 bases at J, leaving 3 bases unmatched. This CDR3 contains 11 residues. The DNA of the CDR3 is TGTGCCCACGGACTAGCCTACGAGCAGTACTTC. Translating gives CAHGLAYEQYF.

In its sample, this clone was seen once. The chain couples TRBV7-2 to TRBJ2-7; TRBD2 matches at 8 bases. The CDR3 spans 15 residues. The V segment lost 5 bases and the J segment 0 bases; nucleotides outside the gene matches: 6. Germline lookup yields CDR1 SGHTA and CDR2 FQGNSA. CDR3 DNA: TGTGCCAGCAGCGCGGTAGCGGGGCCCTCCTACGAGCAGTACTTC. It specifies CASSAVAGPSYEQYF.

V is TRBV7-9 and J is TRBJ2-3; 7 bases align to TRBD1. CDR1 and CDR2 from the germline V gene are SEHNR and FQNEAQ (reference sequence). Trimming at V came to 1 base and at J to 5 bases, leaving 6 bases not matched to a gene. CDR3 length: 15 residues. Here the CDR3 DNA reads TGTGCCAGCAGCTTAGGACAGGGTGTCAGAGATACGCAGTATTTT. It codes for CASSLGQGVRDTQYF. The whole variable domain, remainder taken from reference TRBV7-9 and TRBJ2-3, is DTGVSQNPRHKITKRGQNVTFRCDPISEHNRLYWYRQTLGQGPEFLTYFQNEAQLEKSRLLSDRFSAERPKGSFSTLEIQRTEQGDSAMYLCASSLGQGVRDTQYFGPGTRLTVL.

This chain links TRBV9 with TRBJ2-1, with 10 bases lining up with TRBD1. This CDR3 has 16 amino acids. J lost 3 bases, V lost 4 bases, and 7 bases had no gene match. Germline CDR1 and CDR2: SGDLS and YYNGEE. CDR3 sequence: CASSPRQGANYNEQFF. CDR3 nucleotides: TGTGCCAGCAGCCCGCGACAGGGGGCGAACTACAATGAGCAGTTCTTC.

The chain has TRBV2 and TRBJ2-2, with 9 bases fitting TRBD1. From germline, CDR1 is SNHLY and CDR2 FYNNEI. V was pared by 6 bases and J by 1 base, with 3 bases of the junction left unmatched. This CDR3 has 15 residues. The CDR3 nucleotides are TGTGCCAGCAGCGGGACAGGGCGGAACACCGGGGAGCTGTTTTTT. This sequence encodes CASSGTGRNTGELFF.

The DNA of the CDR3 is TGTGCCAGCAGCCAAGAAGGGGGAGGGGCAGGAAACACCATATATTTT. This codes for CASSQEGGGAGNTIYF. This chain links TRBV4-2 with TRBJ1-3; D perhaps matches TRBD1 (6 bases). Trimming cost V 0 bases and J 4 bases, with 13 bases left between them. The V gene's germline CDR1 is LGHNA and CDR2 YNFKEQ. The CDR3 has 16 residues.

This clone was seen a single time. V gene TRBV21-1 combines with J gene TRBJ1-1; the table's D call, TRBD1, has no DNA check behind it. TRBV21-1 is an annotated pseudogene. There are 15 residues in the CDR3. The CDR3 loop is CASSPRGSENTEAFF. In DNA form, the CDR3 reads TGTGCCAGCAGCCCTAGGGGAAGTGAGAACACTGAAGCTTTCTTT.

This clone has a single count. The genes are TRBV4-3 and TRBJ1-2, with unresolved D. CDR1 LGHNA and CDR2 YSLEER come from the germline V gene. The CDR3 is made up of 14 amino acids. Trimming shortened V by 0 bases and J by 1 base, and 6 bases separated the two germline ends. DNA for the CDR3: TGCGCCAGCAGCCAAGAAGAGGGTAACTATGGCTACACCTTC. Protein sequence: CASSQEEGNYGYTF.